These T cell receptor beta chains were read from a single sample in a study of blood T cells in healthy people across ages. One entry per CDR3 protein, called by TCRdb with MiXCR from the 5' RACE reads. The sample records about 560,000 distinct CDR3 sequences, 25% to 35% being singletons. This sample was shared with a second study, whose subject was T cells of mothers and their children.

The specimen was blood. The receptors derive from a boy aged 2 to 10 in good health. Both conserved end residues are part of each CDR3. D genes are given only for firm matches. Only part of the rows carry a size: once, few, many, or a class if the clone is expanded.

>.|many|TRBV5-5|TRBJ2-5
TGTGCCAGCGTCGCGGGGACCTACCTAGAGACCCAGTACTTC
CASVAGTYLETQYF
>.|few|TRBV4-3|TRBJ2-6
TGCGCCAGCAGCCAAGACAGGCCCTCTGGGGCCAACGTCCTGACTTTC
CASSQDRPSGANVLTF
>TRBD1|few|TRBV20-1|TRBJ1-5
TGCAGTGCTGGAGGGGGACAGGGTCTACAGCCCCAGCATTTT
CSAGGGQGLQPQHF
>.|few|TRBV5-1|TRBJ1-2
TGCGCCAGCAGCAATGACCCTAACTATGGCTACACCTTC
CASSNDPNYGYTF
>TRBD2|.|TRBV2|TRBJ2-7
TGTGCCAGCAGTGAAAGACTAGCGGGGACGGGCGAGCAGTACTTC
CASSERLAGTGEQYF
>.|.|TRBV5-1|TRBJ1-5
TGCGCCAGCAGCTTGGGGGGAAATAAACCCCAGCATTTT
CASSLGGNKPQHF
>.|once|TRBV19|TRBJ2-5
TGTGCCAGTAGTACCATTTCGGGCAGGACGAACCAAGAGACCCAGTACTTC
CASSTISGRTNQETQYF
>TRBD2|.|TRBV3-1|TRBJ2-7
TGTGCCAGCAGCCAAGTCGGGACTAGCGTCGTCGAGCAGTACTTC
CASSQVGTSVVEQYF
>TRBD2|once|TRBV27|TRBJ2-5
TGTGCCAGCAGTCCATCTAGCGGGGCTAGGGGGGAGACCCAGTACTTC
CASSPSSGARGETQYF
>.|few|TRBV10-3|TRBJ2-2
TGTGCCATCAGTGGTGGCGACGGGAAGGGGTCCGGGGAGCTGTTTTTT
CAISGGDGKGSGELFF
>.|.|TRBV5-1|TRBJ2-7
TGCGCCAGCAGCTTGATTTCCAGGGCCGGTGACTACGAGCAGTACTTC
CASSLISRAGDYEQYF
>.|.|TRBV7-7|TRBJ2-5
TGTGCTAGCAGCTTTGACGTTAGGGAGACCCAGTACTTC
CASSFDVRETQYF
>.|.|TRBV27|TRBJ2-7
TGTGCCAGCAGTTTAATCACACCACAGGGCTACGAGCAGTACTTC
CASSLITPQGYEQYF
>.|few|TRBV9|TRBJ2-7
TGTGCCAGCAGCGAAGACCAGGACGGTTACTCCTCCTACGAGCAGTACTTC
CASSEDQDGYSSYEQYF
>TRBD2|.|TRBV6-2/TRBV6-3|TRBJ2-1
TGTGCCAGCAGTTCGACTAGCGGGAGGGCCGAGGGGGGGGCAAGCTCCTACAATGAGCAGTTCTTC
CASSSTSGRAEGGASSYNEQFF
>.|.|TRBV19|TRBJ2-5
TGTGCCACTTCTGAGGGTATTCAAGAGACCCAGTACTTC
CATSEGIQETQYF
>.|few|TRBV10-3|TRBJ1-2
TGTGCCATCAGTGAGTCGGGTCGTTCGGGTGGCTACACCTTC
CAISESGRSGGYTF
>.|.|TRBV4-1|TRBJ2-7
TGCGCCAGCAGCCAGGCCACAGGTCCTGGAAGCTCCTACGAGCAGTACTTC
CASSQATGPGSSYEQYF
>TRBD1|.|TRBV10-3|TRBJ1-5
TGTGCCATCAGTACAATACAGGGGCAGCCCCAGCATTTT
CAISTIQGQPQHF
>.|.|TRBV13|TRBJ2-1
TGTGCCAGCAGCCAGGGCTTGGCACAGCAGTTCTTC
CASSQGLAQQFF
>.|.|TRBV5-1|TRBJ2-1
TGCGCCAGCAGCTTGGTATCCGGACTTCCCAATGAGCAGTTCTTC
CASSLVSGLPNEQFF
>TRBD2|few|TRBV9|TRBJ2-5
TGTGCCAGCAGCGTGGGGGGAGGGGTTCAAGAGACCCAGTACTTC
CASSVGGGVQETQYF
>TRBD2|few|TRBV3-1|TRBJ2-2
TGTGCCAGCAGCCGGAGAGCGGGAGAAGGCACCGGGGAGCTGTTTTTT
CASSRRAGEGTGELFF
>TRBD2|.|TRBV12-3/TRBV12-4|TRBJ2-3
TGTGCCAGCAGACTAGCGGGAGGGATCACAGATACGCAGTATTTT
CASRLAGGITDTQYF
>TRBD2|.|TRBV20-1|TRBJ2-3
TGCAGTGCTAGAGATGAGGCACAGCGGGAAGTCACCACAGATACGCAGTATTTT
CSARDEAQREVTTDTQYF
>.|.|TRBV9|TRBJ1-2
TGTGCCAGCAGCGTAGGTGAGGGTTATGGCTACACCTTC
CASSVGEGYGYTF
>TRBD1|few|TRBV12-3/TRBV12-4|TRBJ2-3
TGTGCCAGCAGTTTCCGGGACAGGGGTACAGATACGCAGTATTTT
CASSFRDRGTDTQYF
>.|few|TRBV14|TRBJ1-5
TGTGCCAGCAGCCAAGAGGCAGTACCGGAGGATCAGCCCCAGCATTTT
CASSQEAVPEDQPQHF
>.|many|TRBV18|TRBJ2-6
TGTGCCAGCTCACCAGGAGGCGCTGGGGCCAACGTCCTGACTTTC
CASSPGGAGANVLTF
>TRBD1|few|TRBV20-1|TRBJ2-5
TGCAGTGCTAGGCGGGACAGGGGTTCAGAGACCCAGTACTTC
CSARRDRGSETQYF
>TRBD1|.|TRBV19|TRBJ2-7
TGTGCCAGTAGTGCCCTGACAGGGGGAACTTCCGAGCAGTACTTC
CASSALTGGTSEQYF
>TRBD1|.|TRBV20-1|TRBJ2-3
TGCAGTGCCCGGACAGGGGTGGATACGCAGTATTTT
CSARTGVDTQYF
>.|.|TRBV2|TRBJ1-1
TGTGCCAGCTCAGGGGTGGAAGCTTTCTTT
CASSGVEAFF
>.|.|TRBV12-3/TRBV12-4|TRBJ1-1
TGTGCCAGCAGTTGGGGCGGGGGGAACACTGAAGCTTTCTTT
CASSWGGGNTEAFF
>.|.|TRBV7-9|TRBJ2-1
TGTGCCAGCAGCTTAATCCGTCAGCATGAGCAGTTCTTC
CASSLIRQHEQFF
>TRBD1|.|TRBV20-1|TRBJ2-1
TGCAGTGCTAGAGTCCCGGGACAGGGGGTGTTTGAGCAGTTCTTC
CSARVPGQGVFEQFF
>.|once|TRBV12-3/TRBV12-4|TRBJ1-1
TGTGCCAGCACCAAAAGAGACGGAGTGAACACTGAAGCTTTCTTT
CASTKRDGVNTEAFF
>TRBD1|.|TRBV5-1|TRBJ1-1
TGCGCCAGCAGCTACAGGGGGAGCACTGAAGCTTTCTTT
CASSYRGSTEAFF
>.|few|TRBV12-3/TRBV12-4|TRBJ2-1
TGTGCCAGCACTCTCAACAATGAGCAGTTCTTC
CASTLNNEQFF
>.|few|TRBV6-1|TRBJ1-1
TGTGCCAGCAGTGGACAGATAGGTCACGCTGAAGCTTTCTTT
CASSGQIGHAEAFF
>.|.|TRBV20-1|TRBJ2-1
TGCAGTGCTAGAGATTCGTTGGGCGGGGCTCTCAATGAGCAGTTCTTC
CSARDSLGGALNEQFF
>.|.|TRBV6-5|TRBJ2-4
TGTGCCACTGAAGGAGCCAAAAACATTCAGTACTTC
CATEGAKNIQYF
>.|.|TRBV7-6|TRBJ2-3
TGTGCCAGCAGCTTAGCGTCGGTGACGAGCACAGATACGCAGTATTTT
CASSLASVTSTDTQYF
>TRBD1|few|TRBV20-1|TRBJ2-7
TGCAGTGCTGGCAGGGGGCACCCCTACGAGCAGTACTTC
CSAGRGHPYEQYF
>TRBD2|.|TRBV7-2|TRBJ2-5
TGTGCCAGCAGCTTAAGCGGGACGCCCGGGGAGACCCAGTACTTC
CASSLSGTPGETQYF
>.|few|TRBV27|TRBJ2-7
TGTGCCAGCAGTTTCAAGGGGGTCGAGCAGTACTTC
CASSFKGVEQYF
>.|.|TRBV9|TRBJ1-2
TGTGCCAGCAGCGTAGCCGCAGGGAGGGACTATGGCTACACCTTC
CASSVAAGRDYGYTF
>TRBD1|.|TRBV29-1|TRBJ2-7
TGCAGCGTTGAAGTCACGCGGTGGGGTCACGGGACAGGGGGGGACTACGAGCAGTACTTC
CSVEVTRWGHGTGGDYEQYF
>.|.|TRBV4-3|TRBJ1-5
TGCGCCAGCAGCCAAGATAGCGGGCAGCCCCAGCATTTT
CASSQDSGQPQHF
>TRBD1|few|TRBV19|TRBJ2-2
TGTGCCAGTAGTATCGGACAGGGTACGGCCGGGGAGCTGTTTTTT
CASSIGQGTAGELFF
>.|few|TRBV7-3|TRBJ1-5
TGTGCCAGCAGCCCCTCGGACAGCGCCGAGAGCAATCAGCCCCAGCATTTT
CASSPSDSAESNQPQHF
>.|few|TRBV5-1|TRBJ2-7
TGCGCCAGCAGCCCAGAACTAGCTACTTACTACGAGCAGTACTTC
CASSPELATYYEQYF
>.|.|TRBV12-3/TRBV12-4|TRBJ1-5
TGTGCCAGCAGTTTAACCTTTGGGCAGCCCCAGCATTTT
CASSLTFGQPQHF
>.|.|TRBV27|TRBJ1-1
TGTGCCAGCAGTTTGGGCGGGGGCTTGTACACTGAAGCTTTCTTT
CASSLGGGLYTEAFF
>.|.|TRBV5-1|TRBJ1-1
TGCGCCAGCAGCTGGGGACGAGTGAACACTGAAGCTTTCTTT
CASSWGRVNTEAFF
>.|.|TRBV12-3/TRBV12-4|TRBJ1-4
TGTGCCAGCAGTTGGCAGGGGAGGAATGAAAAACTGTTTTTT
CASSWQGRNEKLFF
>.|few|TRBV12-3/TRBV12-4|TRBJ2-5
TGTGCCAGCAGTTTTGCAGGGGAAGGGCAAGAGACCCAGTACTTC
CASSFAGEGQETQYF
>TRBD1|.|TRBV12-3/TRBV12-4|TRBJ2-5
TGTGCCAGCAGTTCTATGACAGGGGGTGTAGGGGAGACCCAGTACTTC
CASSSMTGGVGETQYF
>TRBD2|.|TRBV20-1|TRBJ2-1
TGCAGTGCTTTATCCTTGGCGGGGGGGACCTACAATGAGCAGTTCTTC
CSALSLAGGTYNEQFF
>TRBD1|.|TRBV2|TRBJ2-5
TGTGCCAGGGAACAGGAACAGGGGTTGGAGACCCAGTACTTC
CAREQEQGLETQYF